Following are 10 T cell receptor beta chains from one sample sequenced in a study of spatial heterogeneity in lung cancer (dated by TCRdb to the late 2010s). Summary of the overall study and its limitations: The tumor nonsynonymous mutation count correlated with the number of expanded intratumoral alpha and beta TCRs.

Preparation of the library involved 5' RACE. Instrument on record: NextSeq 500. Using fastp trimming at Q25 and MiXCR clonotype assembly, TCRdb reanalyzed the public sequencing data and kept in-frame beta chains. Each CDR3 protein appears once, grouped with its most common genes and DNA. For this sample there are fewer than 6,500 distinct CDR3 sequences; approximately 9% appear just once. Jointly, the top ten make up 26% of the sample. Which antigens these TCRs recognize remains unknown. The sample's time point label is to be understood as: sample taken at primary tumor resection. The specimen was lung tumor tissue, collected at surgery. The receptors shown here come from a female donor with early-stage non-small cell lung cancer.

Sample share makes this clonotype medium-sized (0.01 to 0.1%). The V and J genes are TRBV29-1 and TRBJ2-5; a weak D match, TRBD1 (5 bases). Trimming pared 4 bases from V and 4 bases from J, leaving 7 bases between. Germline V gene sequence: CDR1 SQVTM, CDR2 ANQGSEA. This CDR3 region has 11 residues. The CDR3 is CSVGTIETQYF. CDR3 coding DNA: TGCAGCGTTGGGACAATAGAGACCCAGTACTTC. Looking up the rest from reference TRBV29-1 and TRBJ2-5 gives the full variable domain: SAVISQKPSRDICQRGTSLTIQCQVDSQVTMMFWYRQQPGQSLTLIATANQGSEATYESGFVIDKFPISRPNLTFSTLTVSNMSPEDSSIYLCSVGTIETQYFGPGTRLLVL.

This clonotype has a count of ten or more. The chain combines TRBV12-3 or TRBV12-4 with TRBJ2-3; 12 positions agree with TRBD2. Trimming cost V 3 bases and J 5 bases; bases outside gene matches: 9. There are 17 residues in the CDR3. DNA of the CDR3: TGTGCCAGCAGTTTCTGGCTAGCGGGAGGGAGTGAAGATACGCAGTATTTT. Translated: CASSFWLAGGSEDTQYF.

This clonotype is classed as medium-sized. The chain couples TRBV4-2 to TRBJ2-2; weak D call: TRBD1 (5 bases). Trimming shortened V by 2 bases and J by 3 bases, and 7 bases separated the two germline ends. This CDR3 is 14 amino acids long. CDR1 is LGHNA and CDR2 is YNFKEQ in the germline V gene. CDR3 loop: CASSQQGYTGELFF. Written as DNA, the CDR3 is TGTGCCAGCAGCCAACAGGGTTACACCGGGGAGCTGTTTTTT.

By proportion, this clonotype is large. This chain uses TRBV12-3 or TRBV12-4 with TRBJ2-7; 8 bases match TRBD1. CDR3 size: 15 residues. The V segment lost 5 bases and the J segment 2 bases; nucleotides outside the gene matches: 8. The CDR3 loop reads CASSPQGAITYEQYF. The CDR3 DNA follows: TGTGCCAGCAGTCCTCAGGGGGCGATAACCTACGAGCAGTACTTC.

The table lists this clonotype with many counts. The J gene is TRBJ2-1, the V gene TRBV15; TRBD2 agrees at 10 bases. V trimming: 0 bases; J trimming: 9 bases; junction bases outside the gene matches: 8. Germline assignment: CDR1 LNHNV and CDR2 YYDKDF (reference sequence). CDR3 size: 16 residues. In nucleotides, the CDR3 is TGTGCCACCAGCAGAGAACTAGCGGGATCACGGGGTGAGCAGTTCTTC. This gives the protein CATSRELAGSRGEQFF.

At least ten counts were recorded for this clonotype. The J gene is TRBJ2-3, the V gene TRBV5-1; 13 bases fit TRBD2. Unmatched junction bases numbered 7, after V lost 4 bases and J lost 5 bases. The CDR3 loop spans 16 amino acids. Germline CDR1 is SGHRS and CDR2 is YFSETQ. For the CDR3, the DNA is TGCGCCAGCAGCAACGGACTAGCGGGGGACGGAGATACGCAGTATTTT. This codes for CASSNGLAGDGDTQYF.

This clonotype was counted ten times or more. The rearrangement uses TRBV6-5 and TRBJ2-6; D is ambiguous. Germline values: CDR1 MNHEY, CDR2 SVGAGI. CDR3 length: 12 amino acids. V dropped 11 bases and J dropped 2 bases, with 7 bases sitting between them. CDR3 protein: CASKTGANVLTF. The CDR3 nucleotides are TGTGCCTCTAAAACTGGGGCCAACGTCCTGACTTTC.

This clonotype came up many times. This chain links TRBV6-2 or TRBV6-3 with TRBJ2-5; unclear D gene. There are 11 residues in the CDR3. The germline gives CDR1 MNHEY, CDR2 SVGEGT. The germline V and J ends were trimmed by 2 bases and 5 bases, with 3 bases remaining between them. CDR3: CASSYAETQYF. CDR3 sequence (DNA): TGTGCCAGCAGTTACGCGGAGACCCAGTACTTC.

This clonotype occurred many times. This chain uses TRBV20-1 with TRBJ2-2; D may be TRBD1 (6 bases). The CDR3 has 17 amino acids. Germline assignment: CDR1 DFQATT and CDR2 SNEGSKA (reference sequence). V lost 0 bases and J 10 bases, leaving 24 bases between the germline ends. The chain's CDR3 is CSARDRIQGRDTKELFF. CDR3 DNA: TGCAGTGCTAGAGATCGGATACAGGGACGGGACACCAAGGAGCTGTTTTTT.

This clonotype has a count of ten or more. V gene TRBV12-3 or TRBV12-4 combines with J gene TRBJ2-1; the match to TRBD1 covers 8 bases. The CDR3 spans 14 residues. The V segment lost 8 bases and the J segment 5 bases; nucleotides outside the gene matches: 8. The DNA of the CDR3 is TGTGCCAGCCGAACCACAGGGGGAAACAATGAGCAGTTCTTC. This translates into CASRTTGGNNEQFF.